What follows are 23 T cell receptor beta chains derived from one specimen sequenced in a study of T cells in Graves' hyperthyroidism and ophthalmopathy. The TCR beta CDR3 regions underwent amplification using RNA transcripts as the source. The HTBI primer set drove a first-round RT-PCR of the TCR CDR3. TCRdb fed the multiplex PCR reads into MiXCR, producing one record per CDR3 protein. The repertoire holds fewer than 500,000 distinct CDR3 sequences, roughly 12% seen once, with less than 25% in the top ten. The sample was blood. These TCRs come from a man aged 25-45 years with Graves' hyperthyroidism that later progressed to Graves' ophthalmopathy.

The chain carries TRBV7-2 and TRBJ1-1; 10 positions match TRBD1. Germline V gene sequence: CDR1 SGHTA, CDR2 FQGNSA. CDR3 size: 15 residues. V trimming: 8 bases; J trimming: 1 base; junction bases outside the gene matches: 7. The CDR3 here is CASARGQGSNTEAFF. In DNA form, the CDR3 reads TGTGCCAGCGCCCGGGGACAGGGGTCGAACACTGAAGCTTTCTTT.

This clonotype has a handful of counts. The chain is built from TRBV7-2 and TRBJ2-4; D unresolved. Trimming removed 0 bases at V and 0 bases at J, with 3 bases between. Germline-derived CDR1 and CDR2 are SGHTA and FQGNSA. The CDR3 is made up of 14 amino acids. CDR3 bases: TGTGCCAGCAGCTTAGCGGTAGCCAAAAACATTCAGTACTTC. Protein: CASSLAVAKNIQYF.

This clonotype was observed a handful of times. An end of the junction differs from the germline gene, which may be a read error. The J gene is TRBJ2-1, the V gene TRBV20-1; D remains unclear. The germline V gene encodes CDR1 DFQATT and CDR2 SNEGSKA (reference sequence). The CDR3 is 13 amino acids. CDR3: CSARGGSDNEQFF. The CDR3 nucleotides are TGCAGTGCTAGAGGTGGCTCCGACAATGAGCAGTTCTTC.

V and J are TRBV18 and TRBJ1-2, with TRBD1 as a possible D gene (5 bases). The CDR3 extends over 15 amino acids. V was trimmed by 6 bases and J by 5 bases, leaving 19 bases between them. The V gene's germline CDR1 is KGHSH and CDR2 LQKENI. The CDR3 reads CASSPLDTTWYGYTF. CDR3 DNA: TGTGCCAGCTCCCCGTTGGACACGACCTGGTATGGCTACACCTTC.

As concerns this clonotype: Possible read error: a much larger clone is one base away. V is TRBV11-3 and J is TRBJ1-4, with TRBD1 identical over 7 bases. The CDR3 has 15 amino acids. Germline assignment: CDR1 SGHNT and CDR2 YENEEA. Written as DNA, the CDR3 is TGTGCCGGCAGCTTAGATGGACAGGTTGGCGAAAAACTGTTTTTT. Its protein is CAGSLDGQVGEKLFF.

This clonotype was seen many times. This chain links TRBV12-3 or TRBV12-4 with TRBJ1-6, with 10 positions matching TRBD1. There are 14 residues in the CDR3. V lost 6 bases and J lost 9; bases outside the gene matches: 5. CDR3 coding DNA: TGTGCCAGCAGCGTGACAGGGGGCAGTTCACCCCTCCACTTT. Translating gives CASSVTGGSSPLHF.

This clonotype was recorded at least ten times. The rearrangement links TRBV6-1 to TRBJ1-5; the D is unclear. V gave up 2 bases and J gave up 4 bases, with 6 bases separating them. CDR1 is MNHNS, CDR2 SASEGT, per germline. This CDR3 has 13 residues. The CDR3 sequence is CASSERGNQPQHF. DNA of the CDR3: TGTGCCAGCAGTGAACGTGGAAATCAGCCCCAGCATTTT.

This clonotype was seen at least ten times. The chain combines TRBV20-1 with TRBJ1-5, with D possibly TRBD1 on 6 matching bases. Germline assignment: CDR1 DFQATT and CDR2 SNEGSKA (reference sequence). There are 14 residues in the CDR3. V was clipped by 6 bases and J by 0 bases, with 12 bases between them. CDR3 loop: CSAKGGHSNQPQHF. The CDR3 DNA sequence: TGCAGTGCCAAGGGGGGTCATAGCAATCAGCCCCAGCATTTT.

This clonotype showed up just a few times. V and J are TRBV20-1 and TRBJ2-1, with 10 positions matching TRBD2. The CDR3 runs to 15 residues. From germline, CDR1 is DFQATT and CDR2 SNEGSKA (reference sequence). The J segment lost 5 bases and the V segment lost 4 bases, leaving 8 bases of the junction unmatched. CDR3 coding DNA: TGCAGTGCTACCCCTAGCGGGGGTTCAAACAATGAGCAGTTCTTC. This codes for CSATPSGGSNNEQFF.

Only a few counts were recorded for this clonotype. The chain employs TRBV5-6 and TRBJ2-7, with D maybe TRBD1 (11 bases). CDR3 length: 21 residues. Germline-derived CDR1 and CDR2 are SGHDT and YYEEEE. Trimming left V 4 bases short and J 2 bases short, with 34 bases between. The CDR3 is CASSPTAPGQGDSGGTYEQYF. The CDR3 coding sequence is TGTGCCAGCAGCCCCACTGCGCCGGGACAGGGGGATAGCGGGGGGACCTACGAGCAGTACTTC.

This clonotype was counted at least ten times. The CDR3 region is CSARKAGVTDTQYF. In DNA form, the CDR3 reads TGCAGTGCTAGAAAAGCGGGGGTCACAGATACGCAGTATTTT. This chain joins TRBV20-1 and TRBJ2-3; 8 nucleotides agree with TRBD2. CDR1 and CDR2 from the germline V gene are DFQATT and SNEGSKA (reference sequence). Germline trimming cut 2 bases from V and 2 bases from J; bases unmatched to any gene: 3. The CDR3 is made up of 14 amino acids.

The V gene is TRBV5-5, the J gene TRBJ2-3, with a tentative D call TRBD2 (5 bases). Trimming took off 4 bases at V and 1 base at J, with 22 bases between the two ends. This CDR3 contains 18 residues. Germline CDR1 reads SGHKS; CDR2 reads YYEKEE (reference sequence). The chain's CDR3 is CASSPRPGVMSGTDTQYF. CDR3 nucleotide sequence: TGTGCCAGCAGCCCCAGACCCGGGGTGATGTCGGGCACAGATACGCAGTATTTT.

This clonotype came up many times. J is TRBJ1-6 and V is TRBV18; the D gene is possibly TRBD1 (6 bases). Germline V gene lookup returns CDR1 KGHSH and CDR2 LQKENI. Trimming shortened V by 3 bases and J by 7 bases, and 13 bases separated the two germline ends. The CDR3 length is 15 residues. The CDR3 region is CASSPDRIPNSPLHF. CDR3 DNA: TGTGCCAGCTCACCGGACAGAATCCCCAATTCACCCCTCCACTTT.

V gene TRBV9 combines with J gene TRBJ2-3; the D call may be TRBD1 or TRBD2 (5 bases each). V was clipped by 3 bases and J by 0 bases, with 17 bases between them. The CDR3 has 17 residues. CDR1 is SGDLS, CDR2 YYNGEE, per germline. CDR3 nucleotides: TGTGCCAGCAGCGGGTCCGGGGCCCTTCATAGCACAGATACGCAGTATTTT. As protein: CASSGSGALHSTDTQYF.

This clonotype was counted ten times or more. The chain joins TRBV12-3 or TRBV12-4 to TRBJ2-7; D is unresolved. The V end lost 5 bases, the J end lost 0 bases, and 11 bases lay between the germline ends. The CDR3 extends over 14 amino acids. This chain's CDR3 is CASSQTQSSYEQYF. The CDR3 DNA follows: TGTGCCAGCAGTCAGACCCAGAGCTCCTACGAGCAGTACTTC.

This clonotype has at least ten counts. This chain connects TRBV12-3 or TRBV12-4 to TRBJ1-5; D is unclear. CDR3 size: 15 residues. V was trimmed by 7 bases and J by 0 bases, leaving 13 bases between them. The CDR3 sequence: CASTALPHSNQPQHF. The CDR3 DNA follows: TGTGCCAGCACCGCGCTGCCCCATAGCAATCAGCCCCAGCATTTT.

This clonotype has a count of ten or more. The chain carries TRBV27 and TRBJ2-3; 9 nucleotides align to TRBD1. Germline values: CDR1 MNHEY, CDR2 SMNVEV (reference sequence). This CDR3 spans 17 amino acids. Trimming at V came to 3 bases and at J to 0 bases, leaving 7 bases not matched to a gene. CDR3 protein: CASSLVPQGASTDTQYF. The CDR3 DNA follows: TGTGCCAGCAGTTTGGTCCCACAGGGGGCCAGCACAGATACGCAGTATTTT.

V usage is TRBV11-2 and J usage is TRBJ2-1, with D uncertain. V was trimmed by 5 bases and J by 4 bases, leaving 15 bases between them. This CDR3 comprises 15 residues. Germline loops: CDR1 SGHAT, CDR2 FQNNGV. CDR3 DNA sequence: TGTGCCAGCAGCCAGCTTAGTGGTTGGTACAATGAGCAGTTCTTC. This codes for CASSQLSGWYNEQFF.

The J gene is TRBJ2-5, the V gene TRBV20-1; D may be TRBD2 (5 bases). The V and J ends lost 6 bases and 5 bases respectively, with 16 bases between them. Looked up from germline, CDR1 is DFQATT and CDR2 is SNEGSKA (reference sequence). This CDR3 has 13 amino acids. CDR3 coding DNA: TGCAGTGCCCAACTAGTCGCCGAGGAGACCCAGTACTTC. It encodes CSAQLVAEETQYF.

In its sample, this clonotype was seen many times. The chain recombines TRBV6-6 with TRBJ1-5; 9 bases map to TRBD1. Germline V gene data show CDR1 as MNHNY and CDR2 as SVGAGI (reference sequence). Germline trimming cut 2 bases from V and 6 bases from J; bases unmatched to any gene: 5. CDR3 length: 15 amino acids. The CDR3 is CASSYQGQGIQPQHF. Written as DNA, the CDR3 is TGTGCCAGCAGTTACCAGGGACAGGGTATTCAGCCCCAGCATTTT.

This clonotype was seen repeatedly, ten times or more. The junction departs from the called germline gene at one end, perhaps through a read error. This chain links TRBV3-1 with TRBJ1-2, with D tentatively TRBD1 (6 bases). This CDR3 comprises 13 residues. CDR1 is LGHDT and CDR2 is YNNKEL in the germline V gene (reference sequence). The CDR3 sequence is CANSPTGYSGYTF. The DNA of the CDR3 is TGTGCCAACAGCCCAACAGGGTACTCTGGCTACACCTTC.

The sample holds many counts of this clonotype. The chain is built from TRBV24-1 and TRBJ2-1; D is perhaps TRBD1 (5 bases). The CDR3 length is 16 residues. In germline, CDR1 is KGHDR, CDR2 SFDVKD. V was shortened by 3 bases and J by 7 bases, with 18 bases between the two germline ends. CDR3 loop: CATSDAQTDNRNEQFF. The CDR3 nucleotides read TGTGCCACCAGTGATGCACAGACAGACAACCGGAATGAGCAGTTCTTC.

The V gene is TRBV12-3 or TRBV12-4, the J gene TRBJ2-1; D not certain. Between the trimmed V and J ends, which lost 6 bases and 8 bases, there was a span of 11 bases. This CDR3 has 12 amino acids. The CDR3 DNA is TGTGCCAGCAGCCCCGTCACCCATGAGCAGTTCTTC. Translating it yields CASSPVTHEQFF.